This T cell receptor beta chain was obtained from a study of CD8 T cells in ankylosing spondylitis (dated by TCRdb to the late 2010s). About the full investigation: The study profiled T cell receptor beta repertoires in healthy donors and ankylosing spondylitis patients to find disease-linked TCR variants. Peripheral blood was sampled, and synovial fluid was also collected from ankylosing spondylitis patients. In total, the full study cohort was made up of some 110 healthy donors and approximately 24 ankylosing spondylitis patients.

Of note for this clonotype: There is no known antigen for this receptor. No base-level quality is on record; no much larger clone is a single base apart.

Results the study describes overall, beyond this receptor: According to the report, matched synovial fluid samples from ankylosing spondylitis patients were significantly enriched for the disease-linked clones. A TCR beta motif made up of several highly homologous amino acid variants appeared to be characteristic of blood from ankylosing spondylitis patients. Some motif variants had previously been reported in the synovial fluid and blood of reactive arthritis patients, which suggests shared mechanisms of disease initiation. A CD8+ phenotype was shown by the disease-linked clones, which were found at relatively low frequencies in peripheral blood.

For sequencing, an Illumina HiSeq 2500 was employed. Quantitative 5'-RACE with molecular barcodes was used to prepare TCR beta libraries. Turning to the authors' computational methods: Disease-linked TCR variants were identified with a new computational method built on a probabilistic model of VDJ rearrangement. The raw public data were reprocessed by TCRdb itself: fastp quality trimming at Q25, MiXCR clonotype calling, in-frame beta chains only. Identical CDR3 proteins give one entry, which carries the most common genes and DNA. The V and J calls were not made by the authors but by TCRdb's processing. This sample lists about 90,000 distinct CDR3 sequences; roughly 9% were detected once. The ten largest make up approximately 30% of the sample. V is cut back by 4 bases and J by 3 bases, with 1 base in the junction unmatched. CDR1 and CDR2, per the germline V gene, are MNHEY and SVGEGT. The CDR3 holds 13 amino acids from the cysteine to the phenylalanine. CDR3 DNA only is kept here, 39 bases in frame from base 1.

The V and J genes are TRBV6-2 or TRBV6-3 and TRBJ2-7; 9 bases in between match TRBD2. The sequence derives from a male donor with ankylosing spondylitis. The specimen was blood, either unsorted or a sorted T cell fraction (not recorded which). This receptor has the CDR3 CASSSTSGYEQYF. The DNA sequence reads TGTGCCAGCAGTTCGACTAGCGGCTACGAGCAGTACTTC.